These 21 T cell receptor beta chains were sequenced from one sample in a study of beta chain features in type 1 diabetes listed by TCRdb under 2018. The full study reports these points: In all four CD4+ subsets, TCRB CDR3 length was moderately but significantly shorter in type 1 diabetes patients.

Library preparation was by the immunoSEQ multiplex PCR assay. The entire isolated RNA was reverse transcribed using the High Capacity cDNA Reverse Transcription Kit, and thus expressed TCRB transcripts were sequenced. The immuneACCESS repertoire file appears here via TCRdb, limited to in-frame rearrangements. These files lack a portion of the clones; in checked studies, under half of the deficit traces to unresolved V genes, and the cause of the others is not known. The sample yields about 260,000 clones; around 22% were counted once. The ten largest clones capture 0.012% of the sample. Antigen specificity for these receptors is unknown. The sequenced material came from naive CD4+ T cells from blood. This specimen's cell subset or site label, interpreted: true naive CD4+ T cells. These receptors came from a woman aged 25 to 45 with type 1 diabetes.

V usage is TRBV15 and J usage is TRBJ2-5, with TRBD2 matching 9 bases. Germline V CDR1 and CDR2: LNHNV, YYDKDF (reference sequence). The CDR3 covers 17 residues. J was trimmed by 1 base and V by 7 bases; bases with no gene match: 13. Written as DNA, the CDR3 is TGTGCCACCATCCCCCCTTGGTTGCGGGAGGGCCAAGAGACCCAGTACTTC. Translated, it gives CATIPPWLREGQETQYF.

This chain links TRBV6-1 with TRBJ2-3; no definite D call. Germline V lookup: CDR1 MNHNS, CDR2 SASEGT. The CDR3 has 12 amino acids. Trimming took off 6 bases at V and 0 bases at J, with 4 bases between the two ends. Written as DNA, the CDR3 is TGTGCCAGCAGGGGCAGCACAGATACGCAGTATTTT. This sequence encodes CASRGSTDTQYF.

The J gene is TRBJ2-7, the V gene TRBV18; D is possibly TRBD2 (6 bases). The CDR3 is made up of 15 amino acids. V was shortened by 6 bases and J by 0 bases, with 15 bases between the two germline ends. Germline V lookup: CDR1 KGHSH, CDR2 LQKENI. In DNA, the CDR3 is TGTGCCAGCTCCTCTTACCGGAGGGCCTCCTACGAGCAGTACTTC. The encoded protein is CASSSYRRASYEQYF.

This clone was detected only a few times. The rearrangement uses TRBV7-9 and TRBJ1-5; 10 bases agree with TRBD1. Germline lookup yields CDR1 SEHNR and CDR2 FQNEAQ (reference sequence). The CDR3 consists of 14 residues. The trim removed 4 bases at V and 6 bases at J, leaving 3 bases unmatched. The CDR3 DNA reads as TGTGCCAGCAGCTCGACAGGGGGCGGTCAGCCCCAGCATTTT. It yields the protein CASSSTGGGQPQHF.

The chain joins TRBV23-1 to TRBJ1-4; TRBD1 matches 10 bases. TRBV23-1 is an ORF, with its function uncertain. The CDR3 has 16 residues. Trimming removed 0 bases from V and 7 bases from J; junction bases left unmatched: 5. CDR3 coding DNA: TGCGCCAGCAGTCAATCGGGGACAGGGGTTGTTGAAAAACTGTTTTTT. Translating it yields CASSQSGTGVVEKLFF.

This clone has just one count. The gene calls are TRBV30 and TRBJ1-1, with D possibly matching TRBD1 (6 bases). The V end lost 6 bases, the J end lost 0 bases, and 14 bases lay between the germline ends. Germline V gives CDR1 GTSNPN, CDR2 SVGIG (reference sequence). This CDR3 region has 14 residues. CDR3 nucleotides: TGTGCCTGCCATGGACAGCTGATGAACACTGAAGCTTTCTTT. It encodes CACHGQLMNTEAFF. The full variable domain, completed using reference TRBV30 and TRBJ1-1, is SQTIHQWPATLVQPVGSPLSLECTVEGTSNPNLYWYRQAAGRGLQLLFYSVGIGQISSEVPQNLSASRPQDRQFILSSKKLLLSDSGFYLCACHGQLMNTEAFFGQGTRLTVV.

This clone came up a few times. The chain combines TRBV14 with TRBJ2-1; D not resolved. V lost 10 bases, J lost 3 bases, and 16 bases lay in between. This CDR3 contains 14 residues. Germline V gene sequence: CDR1 SGHDN, CDR2 FVKESK. The CDR3 reads CATKLHSNYNEQFF. DNA for the CDR3: TGTGCCACCAAACTCCACAGCAACTACAATGAGCAGTTCTTC.

The sample holds a few counts of this clone. This chain links TRBV7-9 with TRBJ2-1, with 14 bases that match TRBD2. Germline values: CDR1 SEHNR, CDR2 FQNEAQ (reference sequence). CDR3 size: 16 residues. V lost 3 bases to trimming and J lost 8 bases; unmatched junction nucleotides: 6. Here the CDR3 DNA reads TGTGCCAGCAGCTTCAGGACTAGCGGGAGGTCGGATGAGCAGTTCTTC. This codes for CASSFRTSGRSDEQFF. The variable domain in full, completed from reference TRBV7-9 and TRBJ2-1, reads DTGVSQNPRHKITKRGQNVTFRCDPISEHNRLYWYRQTLGQGPEFLTYFQNEAQLEKSRLLSDRFSAERPKGSFSTLEIQRTEQGDSAMYLCASSFRTSGRSDEQFFGPGTRLTVL.

The CDR3 loop is CATSRDQGTGIYGYTF. The CDR3 bases are TGTGCCACCAGCAGAGATCAGGGGACGGGAATCTATGGCTACACCTTC. This chain connects TRBV15 to TRBJ1-2, with D possibly TRBD1 on 6 matching bases. Trimming left V 0 bases short and J 4 bases short, with 15 bases between. Per germline, CDR1 LNHNV and CDR2 YYDKDF (reference sequence). The CDR3 has 16 residues.

This clone occurred a few times. The chain combines TRBV9 with TRBJ2-1, with D maybe TRBD2 (5 bases). Deletions cut 0 bases from V and 5 bases from J, with 12 bases between. The CDR3 extends over 15 amino acids. Germline loops: CDR1 SGDLS, CDR2 YYNGEE. The CDR3 nucleotides read TGTGCCAGCAGCGTAGAGTGGGAGCCCCACAATGAGCAGTTCTTC. Protein product: CASSVEWEPHNEQFF.

This clone turned up a few times. The chain links TRBV28 to TRBJ2-5; 10 bases map to TRBD1. Germline trimming cut 6 bases from V and 5 bases from J; bases unmatched to any gene: 3. CDR1 is MDHEN, CDR2 SYDVKM, per germline. The CDR3 length is 13 residues. The CDR3 nucleotides read TGTGCCAGCAGGACAGGGGGCTTGGAGACCCAGTACTTC. This codes for CASRTGGLETQYF. The entire variable domain, with the rest obtained from reference TRBV28 and TRBJ2-5, is as follows: DVKVTQSSRYLVKRTGEKVFLECVQDMDHENMFWYRQDPGLGLRLIYFSYDVKMKEKGDIPEGYSVSREKKERFSLILESASTNQTSMYLCASRTGGLETQYFGPGTRLLVL.

This clone has only a few counts. The sample has other DNA sequences that encode this CDR3 too. This chain uses TRBV29-1 with TRBJ2-2, with D unresolved. The CDR3 loop spans 14 amino acids. Trimming removed 4 bases at V and 1 base at J, with 10 bases between. Germline V gives CDR1 SQVTM, CDR2 ANQGSEA. The CDR3 loop is CSVVRGVNTGELFF. In DNA, the CDR3 is TGCAGCGTTGTTAGAGGAGTGAACACCGGGGAGCTGTTTTTT.

V usage is TRBV28 and J usage is TRBJ2-7, with 13 positions matching TRBD2. CDR3 length equals 15 residues. J lost 4 bases, V lost 5 bases, and 5 bases had no gene match. The germline gives CDR1 MDHEN, CDR2 SYDVKM. The CDR3 sequence is CASSPGLAGKYEQYF. The CDR3 region has the DNA TGTGCCAGCAGTCCGGGACTAGCGGGGAAGTACGAGCAGTACTTC.

This chain uses TRBV18 with TRBJ2-4; 7 positions match TRBD1. Germline V gives CDR1 KGHSH, CDR2 LQKENI. This CDR3 contains 14 residues. V dropped 3 bases and J dropped 6; count of bases not matched to a gene: 5. DNA of the CDR3: TGTGCCAGCTCACCCCCCGGGACAGTAAACATTCAGTACTTC. Translation: CASSPPGTVNIQYF.

J is TRBJ1-4 and V is TRBV29-1; TRBD1 aligns across 7 bases. The CDR3 contains 13 residues. J was trimmed by 2 bases and V by 7 bases; bases with no gene match: 4. Germline V gives CDR1 SQVTM, CDR2 ANQGSEA. The CDR3 coding sequence is TGCAGCGCAATGACAGGGACTAATGAAAAACTGTTTTTT. Amino acid sequence: CSAMTGTNEKLFF.

This sequence joins TRBV7-9 and TRBJ2-5; D might be TRBD1 (5 bases). This CDR3 is built from 12 residues. The germline gives CDR1 SEHNR, CDR2 FQNEAQ (reference sequence). Trimming shortened V by 5 bases and J by 9 bases, and 13 bases separated the two germline ends. The CDR3 protein is CASSPWEGAQYF. CDR3 bases: TGTGCCAGCAGCCCTTGGGAAGGGGCCCAGTACTTC.

The V gene is TRBV30, the J gene TRBJ2-3; D gene ambiguous. The V end was cut by 0 bases, the J end by 0 bases, with 10 bases between. Germline-derived CDR1 and CDR2 are GTSNPN and SVGIG (reference sequence). CDR3 size: 15 residues. The CDR3 protein is CAWSVLASSTDTQYF. The CDR3 coding sequence is TGTGCCTGGAGTGTACTTGCGTCTAGCACAGATACGCAGTATTTT.

This chain uses TRBV11-2 with TRBJ2-5; D remains ambiguous. Germline V gene lookup returns CDR1 SGHAT and CDR2 FQNNGV. CDR3 length equals 13 residues. V shed 2 bases and J shed 5 bases, with 9 bases lying between them. The CDR3 sequence: CASSLSLLETQYF. DNA of the CDR3: TGTGCCAGCAGCTTATCCCTATTGGAGACCCAGTACTTC.

CDR3 DNA sequence: TGTGCCTCCTCCCGAGGGTCCTACAATGAGCAGTTCTTC. As protein: CASSRGSYNEQFF. V gene TRBV30 combines with J gene TRBJ2-1, with D maybe TRBD2 (5 bases). The CDR3 sequence is 13 residues long. V lost 7 bases and J lost 1, with 11 bases in between. CDR1 is GTSNPN, CDR2 SVGIG, per germline (reference sequence).

This clone came up a few times. This chain connects TRBV30 to TRBJ2-1; tentative D call: TRBD2 (6 bases). The CDR3 is 12 amino acids. Deletions cut 5 bases from V and 8 bases from J, with 13 bases between. Germline CDR1 is GTSNPN and CDR2 is SVGIG (reference sequence). CDR3 nucleotide sequence: TGTGCCTGGGCAGGAGGGTTCGATGAGCAGTTCTTC. Translation: CAWAGGFDEQFF. Supplemented by reference TRBV30 and TRBJ2-1, the full variable domain reads SQTIHQWPATLVQPVGSPLSLECTVEGTSNPNLYWYRQAAGRGLQLLFYSVGIGQISSEVPQNLSASRPQDRQFILSSKKLLLSDSGFYLCAWAGGFDEQFFGPGTRLTVL.

This clone has more than one count but fewer than ten. The rearrangement uses TRBV28 and TRBJ2-1; 9 bases align to TRBD2. This CDR3 spans 14 amino acids. V was clipped by 3 bases and J by 10 bases; unmatched bases: 7. Germline-derived CDR1 and CDR2 are MDHEN and SYDVKM. The CDR3 sequence: CASSLSGRFWEQFF. DNA for the CDR3: TGTGCCAGCAGTTTGAGCGGGAGGTTTTGGGAGCAGTTCTTC.